The entry that follows covers one T cell receptor (beta chain) sequence. Its antigen remains unidentified. Losses at the gene ends were 3 bases for V and 2 bases for J; bases not matched to a gene: 2. CDR1 and CDR2 from the germline V gene are SGHRS and YFSETQ. The CDR3 sequence is 14 residues long. The data were obtained in a study of cytomegalovirus exposure and HLA in healthy donors. Findings and limits, study-wide: A highly shared variant cluster was judged a likely technical artifact. Most subjects' HLA-A and HLA-B alleles were reportedly predicted from TCR beta sequences.

Use of 60 Vbeta and 13 Jbeta primers characterized the PCR. Only in-frame clones appear in the TCRdb table, and some are missing; sequencing was by immunoSEQ multiplex PCR. The sample has more than 90,000 clones, around four fifths seen once. Sequenced sample: PBMCs. The receptor comes from a woman aged 55-75 years in good health and CMV-seronegative. The chain is built from TRBV5-1 and TRBJ1-1, with 9 bases identical to TRBD1. The DNA of the CDR3 is TGCGCCAGCAGCTCGGGACAGGGTAACACTGAAGCTTTCTTT. It yields the protein CASSSGQGNTEAFF.